These 32 T cell receptor beta chains share one sample of origin, sequenced in a study of blood T cells in healthy people across ages (dated by TCRdb to the mid-2010s). Library construction relied on 5' RACE. The sequencer listed for this sample is Illumina HiSeq 2500. The second PCR ran for about 6 to 12 cycles and used a J-beta primer mix along with a sample-barcoded 5' primer. The public reads were run again by TCRdb, first through fastp at Q25 and then through MiXCR, and only productive beta chains were kept. Entries are consolidated by CDR3 protein sequence, retaining the most common genes and DNA. Present in this sample are around 940,000 distinct CDR3 sequences, roughly 51% of which were seen just once. Around 21% of the sample comes from the top ten. The specimen was blood. The source of these receptors is an older woman in good health.

CDR3 sequence: CASVAGVGEQYF. Written as DNA, the CDR3 is TGTGCCAGTGTAGCGGGAGTGGGGGAGCAGTACTTC. The chain couples TRBV12-3 or TRBV12-4 to TRBJ2-7; 9 bases match TRBD2. The CDR3 has 12 residues. J lost 7 bases, V lost 9 bases, and 7 bases had no gene match.

This chain connects TRBV2 to TRBJ2-5, with 10 bases matching TRBD1. The CDR3 spans 15 residues. Germline CDR1 reads SNHLY; CDR2 reads FYNNEI. The J segment lost 5 bases and the V segment lost 7 bases, leaving 10 bases of the junction unmatched. As DNA, the CDR3 is TGTGCCAGCAAAAGGGCCCGGACAGGGGGTGAGACCCAGTACTTC. It yields the protein CASKRARTGGETQYF. Full variable domain (outside the CDR3, taken from reference TRBV2 and TRBJ2-5): EPEVTQTPSHQVTQMGQEVILRCVPISNHLYFYWYRQILGQKVEFLVSFYNNEISEKSEIFDDQFSVERPDGSNFTLKIRSTKLEDSAMYFCASKRARTGGETQYFGPGTRLLVL.

This clonotype was counted at least ten times. J is TRBJ2-7 and V is TRBV20-1; 9 nucleotides match TRBD2. The CDR3 loop spans 15 amino acids. Trimming cost V 0 bases and J 4 bases; bases outside gene matches: 7. Germline CDR1 is DFQATT and CDR2 is SNEGSKA (reference sequence). The CDR3 bases are TGCAGTGCTAGAGATGGAGCGGGAGGCTTTTACGAGCAGTACTTC. This gives the protein CSARDGAGGFYEQYF.

The rearrangement links TRBV20-1 to TRBJ1-5; 10 positions match TRBD1. Losses at the gene ends were 0 bases for V and 6 bases for J; bases not matched to a gene: 5. The germline V gene has CDR1 DFQATT and CDR2 SNEGSKA (reference sequence). This CDR3 has 15 amino acids. CDR3 nucleotide sequence: TGCAGTGCTAGAGATAAGGGACAGGGGATTCAGCCCCAGCATTTT. It encodes CSARDKGQGIQPQHF.

The rearrangement links TRBV27 to TRBJ2-5; D not resolved. CDR3 size: 13 residues. Trimming cost V 4 bases and J 5 bases, with 11 bases left between them. Per the germline V gene, CDR1 is MNHEY and CDR2 is SMNVEV (reference sequence). CDR3 nucleotides: TGTGCCAGCAGTTCCTGGGTAACGGAGACCCAGTACTTC. Translated, it gives CASSSWVTETQYF.

This clonotype has a handful of counts. The chain uses TRBV6-2 or TRBV6-3 and TRBJ2-4; 9 nucleotides align to TRBD1. CDR3 size: 14 residues. V lost 8 bases and J lost 13; bases outside the gene matches: 15. CDR1 is MNHEY, CDR2 SVGEGT, per germline. The CDR3 sequence: CASRSGTGWPRQYF. The DNA for the CDR3 is TGTGCCAGCCGTTCCGGGACAGGGTGGCCAAGGCAGTACTTC.

The chain uses TRBV20-1 and TRBJ2-1; D is tentatively TRBD1 or TRBD2 (5 bases each). The CDR3 loop spans 15 amino acids. Germline V lookup: CDR1 DFQATT, CDR2 SNEGSKA (reference sequence). Between the trimmed V and J ends, which lost 5 bases and 7 bases, there was a span of 21 bases. The chain's CDR3 is CSAPHLRGTGNEQFF. CDR3 coding DNA: TGCAGTGCTCCCCATCTGAGGGGAACTGGGAATGAGCAGTTCTTC.

The chain employs TRBV5-5 and TRBJ1-2, with D perhaps TRBD1 (6 bases). Germline V gene sequence: CDR1 SGHKS, CDR2 YYEKEE (reference sequence). The V and J ends lost 0 bases and 2 bases respectively, with 11 bases between them. The CDR3 covers 15 residues. CDR3 in DNA: TGTGCCAGCAGCTTGGGGCCCGGACAGAACTATGGCTACACCTTC. Protein product: CASSLGPGQNYGYTF.

This rearrangement joins TRBV28 to TRBJ2-1, with D possibly matching TRBD1 (5 bases). The DNA end is a closer match to TRBJ2-7, so the J assignment may be wrong. This CDR3 region has 12 residues. The germline V gene encodes CDR1 MDHEN and CDR2 SYDVKM. CDR3 nucleotides: TGTGCCAGCGCAGGGTTCTACAATGAGCAGTACTTC. Amino acid sequence: CASAGFYNEQYF.

V usage is TRBV7-7 and J usage is TRBJ2-5; 7 positions agree with TRBD1. Looked up from germline, CDR1 is SSHAT and CDR2 is FNYEAQ (reference sequence). The junction had 4 bases not matched to a gene; V was cut back by 1 base and J by 2 bases. The CDR3 runs to 15 residues. The CDR3 sequence: CASSLGGTAQETQYF. As DNA, the CDR3 is TGTGCCAGCAGCTTAGGAGGGACAGCACAAGAGACCCAGTACTTC.

This clonotype was seen ten or more times. The J gene is TRBJ2-1, the V gene TRBV7-3, with TRBD2 matching 7 bases. Germline assignment: CDR1 SGHTA and CDR2 FQGTGA. Unmatched junction bases numbered 7, after V lost 5 bases and J lost 6 bases. The CDR3 contains 14 residues. DNA for the CDR3: TGTGCCAGCAGCCTCCAACCTAGCGGCAATGAGCAGTTCTTC. This sequence encodes CASSLQPSGNEQFF.

The chain combines TRBV7-7 with TRBJ2-1; possible D gene TRBD2, 6 bases. CDR1 SSHAT and CDR2 FNYEAQ come from the germline V gene (reference sequence). The CDR3 runs 14 residues. The V gene lost 6 bases and the J gene lost 5 bases, with 14 bases spanning the gap. In DNA, the CDR3 is TGTGCCAGCAGTCACACGCGGGACGACAATGAGCAGTTCTTC. Amino acids: CASSHTRDDNEQFF. The whole variable domain, remainder taken from reference TRBV7-7 and TRBJ2-1, is GAGVSQSPRYKVTKRGQDVTLRCDPISSHATLYWYQQALGQGPEFLTYFNYEAQPDKSGLPSDRFSAERPEGSISTLTIQRTEQRDSAMYRCASSHTRDDNEQFFGPGTRLTVL.

The chain combines TRBV4-2 with TRBJ1-1, with D unclear. Trimming stripped 1 base from V and 1 base from J, with 16 bases between. Per the germline V gene, CDR1 is LGHNA and CDR2 is YNFKEQ. The CDR3 length is 17 residues. In nucleotides, the CDR3 is TGTGCCAGCAGCCAAGTTCCGGGCCGCCCCCCGAACACTGAAGCTTTCTTT. Translation: CASSQVPGRPPNTEAFF.

This chain uses TRBV19 with TRBJ2-1; 10 bases match TRBD2. The end of the DNA aligns better with TRBJ2-7, so the J call may be wrong. CDR3 size: 15 residues. Germline CDR1 is LNHDA and CDR2 is SQIVND (reference sequence). As DNA, the CDR3 is TGTGCCAGTAGGAGAAGCGGGAGGGCCTACAATGAGCAGTACTTC. This encodes CASRRSGRAYNEQYF.

This rearrangement joins TRBV12-3 or TRBV12-4 to TRBJ2-7; tentative D call: TRBD2 (7 bases). There are 13 residues in the CDR3. V was pared by 5 bases and J by 5 bases, with 13 bases between. In DNA, the CDR3 is TGTGCCAGCAGTACCACGGGGGGCCACGAGCAGTACTTC. Its translation: CASSTTGGHEQYF.

A few counts support this clonotype. The chain uses TRBV14 and TRBJ1-5; possible D gene TRBD1, 5 bases. CDR3 length: 15 residues. The V end lost 4 bases, the J end lost 3 bases, and 13 bases lay between the germline ends. Germline V gene sequence: CDR1 SGHDN, CDR2 FVKESK. The CDR3 bases are TGTGCCAGCAGCCCCGGGGGTCGGAACAATCAGCCCCAGCATTTT. Translated, it gives CASSPGGRNNQPQHF.

In its sample, this clonotype was seen a few times. V gene TRBV11-2 combines with J gene TRBJ2-7; TRBD1 matches at 7 bases. CDR1 SGHAT and CDR2 FQNNGV come from the germline V gene. V was clipped by 5 bases and J by 9 bases; unmatched bases: 10. This CDR3 is built from 13 residues. The CDR3: CASSPRRQGWQYF. The CDR3 nucleotides read TGTGCCAGCAGCCCCCGACGACAGGGATGGCAGTACTTC.

This chain joins TRBV28 and TRBJ2-3; TRBD2 might be the D (7 bases). The V end was cut by 6 bases, the J end by 5 bases, with 15 bases between. Looked up from germline, CDR1 is MDHEN and CDR2 is SYDVKM. This CDR3 has 14 amino acids. The CDR3 reads CASRPQGGGDTQYF. The DNA for the CDR3 is TGTGCCAGCAGACCACAGGGCGGGGGAGATACGCAGTATTTT. Supplemented by reference TRBV28 and TRBJ2-3, the full variable domain reads DVKVTQSSRYLVKRTGEKVFLECVQDMDHENMFWYRQDPGLGLRLIYFSYDVKMKEKGDIPEGYSVSREKKERFSLILESASTNQTSMYLCASRPQGGGDTQYFGPGTRLTVL.

This clonotype has a handful of counts. One end of the junction varies from germline; a read error may be responsible. V and J are TRBV5-1 and TRBJ1-1; D possibly corresponds to TRBD1 (5 bases). CDR3 length equals 13 residues. Germline loops: CDR1 SGHRS, CDR2 YFSETQ. The CDR3 sequence is CASSLEGPTEAFF. For the CDR3, the DNA is TGTGCCAGCAGCTTAGAGGGGCCCACTGAAGCTTTCTTT.

Only a few counts were recorded for this clonotype. This rearrangement joins TRBV10-3 to TRBJ2-3; a weak D match, TRBD2 (5 bases). This CDR3 has 14 residues. V lost 10 bases and J lost 0, with 14 bases in between. Germline V gene lookup returns CDR1 ENHRY and CDR2 SYGVKD. The CDR3 coding sequence is TGTGCCACCGAGGACTTCTCTAGCACAGATACGCAGTATTTT. Protein: CATEDFSSTDTQYF.

V usage is TRBV14 and J usage is TRBJ1-2; 8 nucleotides line up with TRBD1. Germline assignment: CDR1 SGHDN and CDR2 FVKESK. The CDR3 is 14 amino acids. V was pared by 1 base and J by 5 bases, with 3 bases of the junction left unmatched. The CDR3: CASSQGQGQYGYTF. In DNA, the CDR3 is TGTGCCAGCAGCCAAGGACAGGGGCAGTATGGCTACACCTTC.

This clonotype turned up a few times. The chain has TRBV6-4 and TRBJ1-5, with 8 nucleotides matching TRBD1. The CDR3 covers 16 residues. Germline CDR1 is MRHNA and CDR2 is SNTAGT. The ends lost 5 bases at V and 6 bases at J; junction bases unmatched: 12. CDR3 sequence reads: CASSIEDRGSSQPQHF. The CDR3, as DNA: TGTGCCAGCAGTATCGAAGACAGGGGTTCATCTCAGCCCCAGCATTTT.

The chain carries TRBV7-3 and TRBJ2-1; 9 bases are a match to TRBD2. Germline CDR1 SGHTA, CDR2 FQGTGA. The trim removed 5 bases at V and 5 bases at J, leaving 13 bases unmatched. This CDR3 spans 17 amino acids. CDR3 region: CASSRRPLAGSHNEQFF. The CDR3 DNA is TGTGCCAGCAGCCGCAGGCCCCTAGCGGGAAGCCACAATGAGCAGTTCTTC.

The chain carries TRBV25-1 and TRBJ2-5; D is unresolved. The J call could be wrong; TRBJ2-7 is a better fit for the DNA end. CDR3 length: 11 amino acids. CDR1 and CDR2 (germline): MGHDK, SYGVNS. DNA of the CDR3: TGTGCCAGCAGTGAATACCCCGAGCAGTACTTC. Its translation: CASSEYPEQYF.

The table lists this clonotype with many counts. The chain recombines TRBV7-2 with TRBJ2-7; D gene ambiguous. V was clipped by 2 bases and J by 6 bases, with 5 bases between them. This CDR3 has 11 amino acids. From germline, CDR1 is SGHTA and CDR2 FQGNSA. The CDR3 nucleotides read TGTGCCAGCAGCTTATTTTCCGAGCAGTACTTC. This gives the protein CASSLFSEQYF.

Remarks on this clonotype: A much larger clone differs by one base, so this may be a read error. The genes are TRBV4-2 and TRBJ2-5; 8 nucleotides line up with TRBD2. V shed 1 base, J shed 7 bases, and the junction held 11 bases outside the gene matches. Germline V gives CDR1 LGHNA, CDR2 YNFKEQ. This CDR3 comprises 16 residues. The CDR3 region has the DNA TGTGCCAGCAGCCAAGGGTCAGCGGGAGCGGAAGGGACCCAGTACTTC. It translates to CASSQGSAGAEGTQYF.

The genes are TRBV6-2 or TRBV6-3 and TRBJ2-1; either TRBD1 or TRBD2 may fit D (5 bases each). The CDR3 has 20 amino acids. The V and J ends lost 0 bases and 0 bases respectively, with 21 bases between them. CDR1 MNHEY and CDR2 SVGEGT come from the germline V gene. The CDR3 DNA follows: TGTGCCAGCAGTTACTCCACTGGGGGTTGGAAGGCAAACTCCTACAATGAGCAGTTCTTC. It specifies CASSYSTGGWKANSYNEQFF.

In its sample, this clonotype was seen a few times. V usage is TRBV5-5 and J usage is TRBJ2-5, with 9 positions matching TRBD2. Per germline, CDR1 SGHKS and CDR2 YYEKEE (reference sequence). V was pared by 5 bases and J by 6 bases, with 5 bases of the junction left unmatched. The CDR3 sequence is 13 residues long. The CDR3 coding sequence is TGTGCCAGCAGTGATCTAGCGGGGAAGACCCAGTACTTC. This codes for CASSDLAGKTQYF.

The V call is TRBV29-1, the J call TRBJ2-3, with TRBD2 as a possible D gene (5 bases). V dropped 7 bases and J dropped 0 bases, with 8 bases sitting between them. The CDR3 length is 12 residues. Per germline, CDR1 SQVTM and CDR2 ANQGSEA. The CDR3 is CSGQRSTDTQYF. DNA for the CDR3: TGCAGCGGTCAGCGGAGCACAGATACGCAGTATTTT.

In its sample, this clonotype was seen a few times. This chain links TRBV9 with TRBJ2-5, with 9 nucleotides matching TRBD1. After removal of 0 bases from V and 5 bases from J, the junction contained 5 bases not matched to a gene. The length of the CDR3 is 15 residues. Per the germline V gene, CDR1 is SGDLS and CDR2 is YYNGEE. The CDR3 nucleotides are TGTGCCAGCAGCGTAGCCCCAGGACAGGGGGAGACCCAGTACTTC. Residues: CASSVAPGQGETQYF.

The chain couples TRBV27 to TRBJ2-4; unclear D gene. The tail of the sequence fits TRBJ2-7 better, so the J call may be wrong. CDR1 and CDR2 from the germline V gene are MNHEY and SMNVEV (reference sequence). CDR3 length: 14 amino acids. The CDR3 bases are TGTGCCAGCAGTTTTGGAAAGGACTCCTACGAGCAGTACTTC. Its protein product is CASSFGKDSYEQYF.

Comment on this clonotype: Being one base from a much bigger clone, this may be a read error. V usage is TRBV7-2 and J usage is TRBJ2-7; 9 nucleotides agree with TRBD1. The CDR3 totals 15 residues. CDR1 is SGHTA and CDR2 is FQGNSA in the germline V gene. Trimming removed 5 bases from V and 0 bases from J; junction bases left unmatched: 5. The CDR3 sequence: CASSPRTGDSYEQYF. The CDR3, as DNA: TGTGCCAGCAGCCCTCGGACAGGGGACTCCTACGAGCAGTACTTC.